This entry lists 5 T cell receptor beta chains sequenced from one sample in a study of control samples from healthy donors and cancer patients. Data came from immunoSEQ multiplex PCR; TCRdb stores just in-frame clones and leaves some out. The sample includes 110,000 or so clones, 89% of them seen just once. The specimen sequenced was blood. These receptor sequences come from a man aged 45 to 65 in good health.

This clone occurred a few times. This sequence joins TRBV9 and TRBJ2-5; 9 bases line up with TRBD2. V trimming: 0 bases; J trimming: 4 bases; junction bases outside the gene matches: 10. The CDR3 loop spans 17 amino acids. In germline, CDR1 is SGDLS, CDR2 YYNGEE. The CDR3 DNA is TGTGCCAGCAGCGTAGGGGCTAGCGGGGCCGGCGGAGAGACCCAGTACTTC. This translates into CASSVGASGAGGETQYF.

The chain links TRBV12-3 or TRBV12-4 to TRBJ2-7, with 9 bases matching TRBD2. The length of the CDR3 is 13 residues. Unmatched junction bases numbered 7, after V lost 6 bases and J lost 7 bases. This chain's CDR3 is CASSPGTSNEQYF. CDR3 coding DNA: TGTGCCAGCAGCCCTGGGACTAGCAATGAGCAGTACTTC.

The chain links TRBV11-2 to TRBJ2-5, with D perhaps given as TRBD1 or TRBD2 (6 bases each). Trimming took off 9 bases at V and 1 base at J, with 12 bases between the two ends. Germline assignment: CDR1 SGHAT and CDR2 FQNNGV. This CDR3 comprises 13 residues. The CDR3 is CASAGGLQETQYF. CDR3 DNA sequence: TGTGCCAGTGCCGGGGGCCTCCAAGAGACCCAGTACTTC.

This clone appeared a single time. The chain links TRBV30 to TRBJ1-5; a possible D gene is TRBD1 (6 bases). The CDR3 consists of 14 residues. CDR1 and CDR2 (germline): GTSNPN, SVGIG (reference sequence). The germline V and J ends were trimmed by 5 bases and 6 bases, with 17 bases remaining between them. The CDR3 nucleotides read TGTGCCTGGGGACCTAAATTACAGGGTCAGCCCCAGCATTTT. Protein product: CAWGPKLQGQPQHF.

In DNA form, the CDR3 reads TGTGCCAGTAGTATAGATATACTACCCACAGATACGCAGTATTTT. Translation gives CASSIDILPTDTQYF. The chain carries TRBV19 and TRBJ2-3; D is unresolved. Germline-derived CDR1 and CDR2 are LNHDA and SQIVND (reference sequence). CDR3 length equals 15 residues. Trimming cost V 0 bases and J 2 bases, with 9 bases left between them.